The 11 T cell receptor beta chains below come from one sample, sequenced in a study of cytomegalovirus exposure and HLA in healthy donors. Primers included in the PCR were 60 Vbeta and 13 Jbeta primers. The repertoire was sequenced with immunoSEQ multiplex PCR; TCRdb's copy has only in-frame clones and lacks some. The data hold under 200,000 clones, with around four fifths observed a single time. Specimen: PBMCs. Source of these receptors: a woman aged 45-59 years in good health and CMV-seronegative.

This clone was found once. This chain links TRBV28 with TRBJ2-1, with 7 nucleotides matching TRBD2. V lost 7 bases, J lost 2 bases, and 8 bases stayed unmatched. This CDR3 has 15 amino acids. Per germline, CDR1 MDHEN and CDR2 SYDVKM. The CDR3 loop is CASTHASGTYNEQFF. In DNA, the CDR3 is TGTGCCAGCACCCACGCAAGCGGGACCTACAATGAGCAGTTCTTC.

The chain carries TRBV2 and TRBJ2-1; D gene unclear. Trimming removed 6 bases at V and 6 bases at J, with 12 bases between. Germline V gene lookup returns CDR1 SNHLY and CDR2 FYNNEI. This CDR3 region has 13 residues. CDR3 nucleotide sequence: TGTGCCAGCAGCCCGAGTGAGCTCAATGAGCAGTTCTTC. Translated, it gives CASSPSELNEQFF.

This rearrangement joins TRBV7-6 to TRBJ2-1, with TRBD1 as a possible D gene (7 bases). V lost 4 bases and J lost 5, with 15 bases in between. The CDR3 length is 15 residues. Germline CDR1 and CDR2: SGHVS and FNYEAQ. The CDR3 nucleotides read TGTGCCAGCAGCTCCCAGGGGGGCTTGAACAATGAGCAGTTCTTC. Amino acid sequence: CASSSQGGLNNEQFF. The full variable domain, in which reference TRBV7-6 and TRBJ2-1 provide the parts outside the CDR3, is GAGVSQSPRYKVTKRGQDVALRCDPISGHVSLYWYRQALGQGPEFLTYFNYEAQQDKSGLPNDRFSAERPEGSISTLTIQRTEQRDSAMYRCASSSQGGLNNEQFFGPGTRLTVL.

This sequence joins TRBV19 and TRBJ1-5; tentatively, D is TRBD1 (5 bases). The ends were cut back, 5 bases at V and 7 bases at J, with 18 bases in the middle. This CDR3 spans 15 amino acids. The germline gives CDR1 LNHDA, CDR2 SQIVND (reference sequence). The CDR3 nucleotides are TGTGCCAGTAGTCGGGGGGGAGGGAAAGGGCAGCCCCAGCATTTT. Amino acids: CASSRGGGKGQPQHF.

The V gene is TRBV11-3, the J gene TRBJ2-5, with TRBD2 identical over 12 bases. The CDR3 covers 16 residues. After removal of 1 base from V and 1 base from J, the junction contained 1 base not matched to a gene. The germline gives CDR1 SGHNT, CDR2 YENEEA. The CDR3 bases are TGTGCCAGCAGCTTAGGACTAGCGGGAGCCCAAGAGACCCAGTACTTC. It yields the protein CASSLGLAGAQETQYF.

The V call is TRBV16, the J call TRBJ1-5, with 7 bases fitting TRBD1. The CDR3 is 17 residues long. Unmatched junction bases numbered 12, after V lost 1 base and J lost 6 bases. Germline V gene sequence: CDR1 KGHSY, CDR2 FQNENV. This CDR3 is CASSQFEGATLGQPQHF. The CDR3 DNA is TGTGCCAGCAGCCAATTCGAGGGGGCAACTCTTGGTCAGCCCCAGCATTTT.

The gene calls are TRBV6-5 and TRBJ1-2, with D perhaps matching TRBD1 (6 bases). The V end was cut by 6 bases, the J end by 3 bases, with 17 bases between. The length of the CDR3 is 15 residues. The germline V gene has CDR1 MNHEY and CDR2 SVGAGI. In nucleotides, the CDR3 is TGTGCCAGCAGACAGGGTTATTCCAAAGACTATGGCTACACCTTC. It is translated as CASRQGYSKDYGYTF.

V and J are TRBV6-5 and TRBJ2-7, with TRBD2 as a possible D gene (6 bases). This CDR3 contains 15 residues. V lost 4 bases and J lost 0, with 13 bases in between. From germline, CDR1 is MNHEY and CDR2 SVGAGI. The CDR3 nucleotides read TGTGCCAGCAGTTCCCGCGGGAAAAGCTCCTACGAGCAGTACTTC. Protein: CASSSRGKSSYEQYF.

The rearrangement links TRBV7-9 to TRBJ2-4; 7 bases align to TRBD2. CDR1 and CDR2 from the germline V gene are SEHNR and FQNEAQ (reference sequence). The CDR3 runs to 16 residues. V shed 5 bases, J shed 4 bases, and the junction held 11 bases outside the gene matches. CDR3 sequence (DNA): TGTGCCAGCAGCCCTATCGGCCTCGGGGGGAAAAACATTCAGTACTTC. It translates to CASSPIGLGGKNIQYF.

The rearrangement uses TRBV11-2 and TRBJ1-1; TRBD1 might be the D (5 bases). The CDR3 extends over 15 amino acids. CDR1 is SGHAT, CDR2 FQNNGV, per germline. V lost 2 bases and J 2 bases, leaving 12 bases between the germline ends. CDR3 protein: CASSLYLRTNTEAFF. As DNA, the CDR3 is TGTGCCAGCAGCTTATACCTTCGGACAAACACTGAAGCTTTCTTT.

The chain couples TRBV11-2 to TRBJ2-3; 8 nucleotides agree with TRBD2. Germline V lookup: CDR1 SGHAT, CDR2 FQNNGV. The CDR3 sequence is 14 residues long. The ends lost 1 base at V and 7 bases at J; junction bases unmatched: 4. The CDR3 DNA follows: TGTGCCAGCAGCTTAGCGGGGGGGGGAAATACGCAGTATTTT. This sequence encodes CASSLAGGGNTQYF.